Sequencing of this T cell receptor (beta chain) was carried out in a study of blood T cells in healthy people across ages. With respect to this clonotype: Its antigen is currently unknown.

For the second PCR, which ran for 7 to 11 cycles, a sample-barcoded 5' primer and a J-beta primer mix were used. Sequencing yielded, for each sample, at least 2.5 million paired-end reads carrying CDR3. TCRdb itself ran the 5' RACE reads through MiXCR, one entry per CDR3 protein. Of 1.5 million to 2 million distinct CDR3 sequences listed, around half are singletons. V was pared by 3 bases and J by 5 bases, with 11 bases between. The CDR3 totals 14 residues. Overall study results and limits: Relative to aged donors, long-lived donors carried more naive CD4+ cells and displayed higher diversity.

The TCR sequence derives from a woman aged 40 to 50 in good health. The specimen sequenced was blood. The chain has TRBV12-3 or TRBV12-4 and TRBJ1-5; D is undetermined. CDR3 region: CASSFKAVDQPQHF. In DNA form, the CDR3 reads TGTGCCAGCAGTTTCAAGGCAGTCGATCAGCCCCAGCATTTT.